Detailed here is one TCR beta chain. The sample originates from a study of blood T cell repertoires in COVID-19. Turning to the study itself: Sites in the United States, Italy and Spain provided acute and convalescent COVID-19 samples. From T cells, B-cell-depleted T cells, or PBMCs came the material, which was cDNA or gDNA.

Clones were sequenced by immunoSEQ multiplex PCR, and TCRdb holds only the in-frame ones, with some missing. This sample has 30,000 to 35,000 clones, with 85% found just once. This clonotype was obtained from a human donor with acute or convalescent COVID-19. The donor label of this sample is uncertain. What was sequenced was peripheral blood.

CDR3 sequence (DNA): TGTGCCAGCAGGGGAGGGACAGGGGGGGAAGGCGAGCAGTACTTC. It encodes CASRGGTGGEGEQYF. The J gene is TRBJ2-7, the V gene TRBV6-1; 11 bases are a match to TRBD1. Losses at the gene ends were 6 bases for V and 6 bases for J; bases not matched to a gene: 10. The CDR3 is 15 residues long. Germline assignment: CDR1 MNHNS and CDR2 SASEGT.